This T cell receptor (beta chain) originates from a study of blood T cells in healthy people across ages. The CDR3 has 16 residues. The ends were cut back, 6 bases at V and 1 base at J, with 19 bases in the middle. CDR1 and CDR2 from the germline V gene are MDHEN and SYDVKM. A second PCR, run for roughly 7 to 11 cycles, used a sample-barcoded 5' primer plus a J-beta primer mix. The authors tagged each cDNA molecule using a template-switch adaptor with 12 random nucleotides. Per sample, CDR3-containing paired-end reads numbered at least 2.5 million. TCRdb reanalysed the 5' RACE reads using MiXCR and keeps one entry per CDR3 protein. The repertoire has about 1.8 million distinct CDR3 sequences, approximately 50% of them found once; the top ten carry approximately 2%.

The sequenced material came from blood. V is TRBV28 and J is TRBJ2-7; TRBD2 is a possible D gene (5 bases). The receptor comes from a woman between 35 and 50 years old in good health. In DNA, the CDR3 is TGTGCCAGCAGCCCTAGAGGGCTCCCCACTTCCTACGAGCAGTACTTC. This codes for CASSPRGLPTSYEQYF.